This T cell receptor (beta chain) was sequenced for a study of blood T cell repertoires in COVID-19 (dated by TCRdb to about 2020). Regarding the study in general: Collaborator samples came from the United States, Italy and Spain and covered acute and convalescent phases of COVID-19. Where available, HLA class I and class II types were taken from metadata supplied by the sample provider and were not determined by assay-based typing. The repertoires were released in a freely available public database intended as a resource for research on the immune response to SARS-CoV-2. The samples were drawn from the first 160 participants of the ongoing ImmuneRACE study and from roughly 1,300 subjects provided by 6 global collaborators. The prospective study material was composed of cDNA or gDNA derived from T cells, B-cell-depleted T cells, or PBMCs. Subjects who had been exposed to COVID-19, were actively infected with it, or had recovered from it provided the deeply sampled blood TCRbeta repertoires that made up the dataset. Sample metadata almost always included a de-identified subject ID, COVID-19 status, age in years and sex. Paper-wide results and their limitations: The amount of clinical and demographic metadata varied by source and participant and was provided uncurated.

V and J are trimmed by 2 bases and 7 bases, and the gene matches miss 4 bases of the junction. CDR1 and CDR2, per the germline V gene (reference sequence), are SEHNR and FQNEAQ. The CDR3 runs 14 amino acids, cysteine and phenylalanine included. Here the CDR3 DNA is all that survives: 42 bases in frame from base 1. The immunoSEQ Assay, a bias-controlled multiplex PCR, was used to amplify TCRbeta CDR3 regions from genomic DNA. As for the authors' bioinformatics: The number of nucleated cells in each sample was estimated by amplification of reference gene primers within the assay. Sequence reads were collapsed and filtered to measure the absolute abundance of every unique TCRbeta CDR3 rearrangement. For each sample, productive Simpson clonality was calculated as the square root of Simpson's diversity index over productive rearrangements. The clones in this table, taken by TCRdb from immuneACCESS, are in-frame only. Not every clone is retained; where verified, under half of the shortfall comes from an unresolved V gene, and the cause of the rest is unknown. V and J calls and clone size follow that table, whereas D and trimming were derived from the DNA. The sample data list approximately 250,000 clones, and over 80% of these were observed just once. In total, the top ten clones hold 4.1% of the sample.

As to this clone: Its antigen remains unidentified. No qualities accompany the bases; no much larger clone lies one base away.

Enrolling through a virtual design, the prospective study's participants ranged in age from roughly 18 to 100 years and lived across around 25 United States geographic areas. In the prospective study, participants were assigned to cohorts based on the clinical history participants reported in a screening survey and a study questionnaire. Each participant in the prospective study had whole blood, serum and a nasopharyngeal or oropharyngeal swab collected by mobile phlebotomists. Participants in the prospective study had the option to provide additional blood draws and questionnaires over a roughly 2-month period. Before DNA extraction, prospective study blood samples were shipped either frozen or at room temperature.

This receptor chain uses TRBV7-9 and TRBJ1-5; 8 bases in the middle match TRBD1. The sequence was collected from a woman aged 25 to 39 with acute COVID-19. The sample comprised PBMCs or T cells enriched from blood (not recorded which). CDR3 protein: CASSLTTGEQPQHF. The nucleotides are TGTGCCAGCAGCTTAACGACAGGGGAACAGCCCCAGCATTTT.